The T cell receptor beta chain under discussion was sequenced for a study of graft-versus-host responses after intestinal transplantation. Findings and caveats of the study: The authors found GvH clones in recipient marrow, some appearing first in ileum or blood.

In the case of this clone: What it recognizes is unknown.

Libraries were prepared by immunoSEQ multiplex PCR; TCRdb keeps only in-frame clonotypes and omits some of them. The table includes 100,000 or so clones, about nine tenths detected once. Trimming cost V 6 bases and J 4 bases; bases outside gene matches: 8. The CDR3 covers 15 residues. CDR1 is MNHEY, CDR2 SVGAGI, per germline. V usage is TRBV6-5 and J usage is TRBJ1-5; 8 nucleotides line up with TRBD1. The sequenced sample was unstimulated CD4+ T cells sorted from spleen or lymph node cells, obtained before transplant. The TCR was taken from a human donor who was the organ donor for an intestinal transplant. Here the CDR3 DNA reads TGTGCCAGCAGGCCCGACAGGGGCTCAAATCAGCCCCAGCATTTT. Its protein is CASRPDRGSNQPQHF.